A single sample is the source of the 11 T cell receptor beta chains below, sequenced in a study of T-cell memory formation after mild COVID-19. TCRdb re-analysed the 5' RACE reads in MiXCR, keeping a single row per CDR3 protein. The sample shows roughly 350,000 distinct CDR3 sequences, roughly 15% of them seen only once. The source material was PBMCs or a T cell subset sorted from them (not recorded which). These receptors were taken from a man between 18 and 29 years old who had mild COVID-19 (a few samples of this study predate the infection). Cell type and time point are not known.

The table lists this clonotype with many counts. This chain joins TRBV12-3 or TRBV12-4 and TRBJ2-1; TRBD2 agrees at 9 bases. The length of the CDR3 is 15 residues. V lost 8 bases to trimming and J lost 3 bases; unmatched junction nucleotides: 8. The CDR3 nucleotides read TGTGCCAGCTCGCGTGTAGCGGGGGACTACAATGAGCAGTTCTTC. This gives the protein CASSRVAGDYNEQFF.

Remarks on this clonotype: An end of the junction differs from the germline gene, which may be a read error. The V call is TRBV5-1, the J call TRBJ1-1; D is unresolved. Germline CDR1 SGHRS, CDR2 YFSETQ. CDR3 length: 13 residues. As DNA, the CDR3 is TGCGCCAGCAGCTCCAGGATGAACGCTGAAGCTTTCTTT. Encoded protein: CASSSRMNAEAFF.

This clonotype was picked up a small number of times. The V gene is TRBV28, the J gene TRBJ2-2; D is unresolved. Trimming left V 6 bases short and J 5 bases short, with 7 bases between. Germline lookup yields CDR1 MDHEN and CDR2 SYDVKM. CDR3 length: 12 amino acids. The CDR3 DNA follows: TGTGCCAGCAGACTATCTACCGGGGAGCTGTTTTTT. Its protein product is CASRLSTGELFF.

This clonotype came up many times. The rearrangement uses TRBV12-3 or TRBV12-4 and TRBJ2-3; 9 bases fit TRBD1. CDR3 length equals 15 residues. J lost 4 bases, V lost 6 bases, and 8 bases had no gene match. Here the CDR3 DNA reads TGTGCCAGCAGGACCGGGACAGGGCAGGCAGATACGCAGTATTTT. It codes for CASRTGTGQADTQYF.

The chain uses TRBV7-8 and TRBJ2-1, with D possibly being TRBD2 (5 bases). This CDR3 spans 15 amino acids. From germline, CDR1 is SGHVS and CDR2 FQNEAQ. Trimming stripped 5 bases from V and 3 bases from J, with 14 bases between. For the CDR3, the DNA is TGTGCCAGCAGCAGAGACTACCGGGACTACAATGAGCAGTTCTTC. Amino acids: CASSRDYRDYNEQFF. Looking up the rest from reference TRBV7-8 and TRBJ2-1 gives the full variable domain: GAGVSQSPRYKVAKRGQDVALRCDPISGHVSLFWYQQALGQGPEFLTYFQNEAQLDKSGLPSDRFFAERPEGSVSTLKIQRTQQEDSAVYLCASSRDYRDYNEQFFGPGTRLTVL.

This clonotype came up a few times. The chain is built from TRBV28 and TRBJ1-1, with D unclear. The germline V gene has CDR1 MDHEN and CDR2 SYDVKM. The CDR3 loop spans 16 amino acids. The V end was cut by 5 bases, the J end by 5 bases, with 21 bases between. For the CDR3, the DNA is TGTGCCAGCAGTCCGCCCCTGGGGAGGTGGGGAACTGAAGCTTTCTTT. Translation gives CASSPPLGRWGTEAFF.

At least ten counts were recorded for this clonotype. The gene calls are TRBV5-1 and TRBJ1-5, with 7 bases identical to TRBD1. V gave up 1 base and J gave up 3 bases; unmatched junction bases: 4. Germline V gene data show CDR1 as SGHRS and CDR2 as YFSETQ. The CDR3 consists of 15 residues. CDR3 coding DNA: TGCGCCAGCAGCTTGACAGGGGACCCCAATCAGCCCCAGCATTTT. It translates to CASSLTGDPNQPQHF.

There are a few counts of this clonotype. The chain uses TRBV20-1 and TRBJ2-1, with 7 bases aligning to TRBD1. Germline lookup yields CDR1 DFQATT and CDR2 SNEGSKA (reference sequence). This CDR3 spans 16 amino acids. V gave up 5 bases and J gave up 6 bases; unmatched junction bases: 16. The CDR3 reads CSAGPFDRAAGNEQFF. The CDR3 bases are TGCAGTGCTGGACCTTTTGACAGGGCGGCGGGCAATGAGCAGTTCTTC.

Ten or more counts support this clonotype. This chain uses TRBV5-1 with TRBJ2-3; 8 bases map to TRBD2. Germline lookup yields CDR1 SGHRS and CDR2 YFSETQ. The CDR3 is 15 residues long. V lost 3 bases and J lost 3; bases outside the gene matches: 6. The CDR3 loop reads CASSSGLGFTDTQYF. The CDR3 nucleotides read TGCGCCAGCAGCTCGGGACTAGGATTTACAGATACGCAGTATTTT.

This clonotype has a handful of counts. The V gene is TRBV10-1, the J gene TRBJ2-3, with 8 positions matching TRBD1. The V segment lost 3 bases and the J segment 0 bases; nucleotides outside the gene matches: 2. This CDR3 is 15 amino acids long. CDR1 is WNHNN and CDR2 is SYGVQD in the germline V gene (reference sequence). CDR3 bases: TGCGCCAGCAGTGACCAGGGGGCGAGCACAGATACGCAGTATTTT. Residues: CASSDQGASTDTQYF.

This clonotype has just a few counts. The genes are TRBV6-2 or TRBV6-3 and TRBJ1-2; no reliable D call. The CDR3 consists of 19 residues. V gave up 3 bases and J gave up 1 base, with 24 bases separating them. Germline V gene lookup returns CDR1 MNHEY and CDR2 SVGEGT. The CDR3 nucleotides are TGTGCCAGCAGTTATCCGACACGGATAGACGAGAGAGATAACTATGGCTACACCTTC. It encodes CASSYPTRIDERDNYGYTF.